The source of this T cell receptor (beta chain) is a study of blood T cell repertoires in COVID-19. Study-wide context: The samples span acute and convalescent COVID-19 from the United States, Italy and Spain. The analysed material was cDNA or gDNA that came from T cells, B-cell-depleted T cells, or PBMCs.

At least ten counts were recorded for this clone. Per the authors' pipeline: Reference gene primer amplification yielded estimated nucleated cell counts. The data were produced by immunoSEQ multiplex PCR, yet TCRdb's version contains in-frame clones alone and is incomplete. V, J and clone size are taken as reported in that table, and D and trimming were inferred from the DNA itself. The sample has about 64,000 clones; approximately 80% are singletons. CDR1 and CDR2 from the germline V gene are MNHEY and SVGAGI. The length of the CDR3 is 15 residues. Unmatched junction bases numbered 10, after V lost 6 bases and J lost 4 bases.

Material for sequencing was peripheral blood. The rearrangement joins TRBV6-5 to TRBJ2-3, with 7 bases aligning to TRBD2. This TCR was recovered from a man older than 75 with acute or convalescent COVID-19. The CDR3 DNA is TGTGCCAGCAGCCCAGGCGGGACTAACGCAGATACGCAGTATTTT. This codes for CASSPGGTNADTQYF.